This entry features one TCR beta chain sequence. At least ten counts were recorded for this clonotype. The target of this receptor is not known. No base quality values were provided; no much bigger clone lies one nucleotide off. These data belong to a study of neurological immune-mediated disorders (dated by TCRdb to the late 2010s). Notes on the research overall: Of the 35 or so multiple sclerosis patients, approximately 31 had relapsing-remitting MS and 3 had secondary progressive MS. Peripheral blood TCR-beta repertoires from HTLV-I-associated myelopathy (HAM/TSP) patients, multiple sclerosis patients and healthy controls were compared by UMI-based sequencing. The approximately 100 TCR-beta libraries included longitudinal samples, technical triplicates and paired sorted CD4+ and CD8+ T-cell subsets alongside PBMC samples. The cohort comprised 68 subjects: roughly 15 HAM/TSP patients, some 34 multiple sclerosis patients and about 20 healthy controls.

General findings and caveats noted by the study authors: No clinical or MRI features were associated with the MS cluster, and the authors said that larger cohorts are needed. Expanded clones from different subjects shared no identical CDR3 amino acid sequences, which suggests that TCR-beta repertoires were private in all groups. In a phylogenetic analysis, the repertoires of 18 out of 34 MS patients fell into a single cluster of related CDR3 sequences, pointing to a possible signature at the repertoire level. The highest TCR clonal expansion was observed in HAM/TSP patients, whereas the lowest was observed in MS patients, even when compared with healthy controls.

The junction shows trimming of 0 bases on V and 1 base on J, and the gene matches do not reach 4 bases of it. The CDR3 runs 19 amino acids, cysteine and phenylalanine included. Of all the DNA, just the CDR3 is kept, 57 bases in frame from base 1. Reading the germline V gene gives CDR1 MGHRA and CDR2 YSYEKL. For the unsorted PBMC libraries, 2 million PBMCs were stored in RNAlater at -80 degrees C until RNA extraction and were used to generate the libraries. The multiple sclerosis patients were enrolled in a US clinical protocol that evaluated disease progression with magnetic resonance imaging. Peripheral blood underwent Ficoll-Hypaque density gradient centrifugation to isolate PBMCs, which were then cryopreserved in liquid nitrogen. To synthesize cDNA, template-switch 5'RACE was performed with a primer carrying a 10-nucleotide random unique molecular identifier so that each TCR transcript was tagged. Every sequencing run covered 15-18 subjects and yielded more than 180 million TCR-beta sequences. The RNeasy kit was used for extraction of total RNA. Using the KAPA Real-time Library Amplification kit, TCR-beta VDJ regions were amplified with primers for the TCR constant region and the 5'RACE anchor. Sample indexes and Illumina adaptors were added in a first PCR, and a second PCR then increased library yield. After Ampure bead purification, the roughly 650 bp TCR product was size-selected on a 2% E-gel SizeSelection system. Before pooling, libraries had their quality checked on a Bioanalyzer, their concentration measured with Qubit, and their quantity determined with the Kapa Library Quantification kit. An Illumina HiSeq 2500 sequenced the libraries paired-end 2 x 150 bp. To increase sequence diversity, roughly 24-31% phiX was spiked into each library pool. Per the original workflow: Quality-filtered reads were processed with the UMI-based MiGEC pipeline, and over 90% of raw TCR sequences were removed by the MiGEC pipeline during error correction. IMGT germline references were used for aligning VDJ genes, and each clonotype was defined as a unique CDR3 amino acid sequence together with its V-J genes. Clonal expansion, Shannon diversity and CDR3 relatedness (CalcPairwiseDistances, ClusterSamples) were evaluated with VDJtools, and phylogenetic trees were built with CLCbio workbench. Expanded clones were defined as having at least 8 unique UMIs, based on coefficient-of-variation modelling across technical triplicates. TCRdb took the public reads, trimmed them with fastp at Q25, ran MiXCR for clone calling and kept in-frame beta chains. Entries are consolidated by CDR3 protein sequence, retaining the most common genes and DNA. TCRdb's processing, not the study's, gives the V and J calls here. The sample records about 70,000 distinct CDR3 sequences, 4.8% of which are singletons. The leading ten clones occupy 2.2% of the sample.

The rearrangement joined TRBV4-1 to TRBJ2-6; a stretch of 12 junction bases matches TRBD1. The sequence was collected from a woman in her 70s with multiple sclerosis. Sequencing used PBMCs. In nucleotide form, the sequence is TGCGCCAGCAGCCAAGACCCGGGACAGGGGGCGTCTGGGGCCAACGTCCTGACTTTC. This encodes CASSQDPGQGASGANVLTF.